This TCR beta chain originates from a study of PD-1 blockade in classical Hodgkin lymphoma. Generated by immunoSEQ multiplex PCR, the TCRdb table keeps only in-frame clones and is missing some. This sample has roughly 96,000 clones, with 80% to 90% found just once. This clone was seen just once. The antigen remains unidentified. Study results and limitations: Reports indicated that newly diagnosed patients had lower baseline TCR diversity than healthy donors did.

Germline CDR1 reads SGHVS; CDR2 reads FNYEAQ. The J segment lost 2 bases and the V segment lost 1 base, leaving 2 bases of the junction unmatched. This CDR3 is built from 15 residues. Relapses following autologous stem cell transplantation were seen in all patients, with brentuximab vedotin exposure varying. This receptor was taken from a human donor with classical Hodgkin lymphoma. The sequenced sample was peripheral blood mononuclear cells (PBMCs), obtained before the second cycle of nivolumab. The chain links TRBV7-6 to TRBJ1-3; 7 positions agree with TRBD1. CDR3 sequence reads: CASSLGQGPGNTIYF. DNA for the CDR3: TGTGCCAGCAGCTTAGGACAGGGACCTGGAAACACCATATATTTT.